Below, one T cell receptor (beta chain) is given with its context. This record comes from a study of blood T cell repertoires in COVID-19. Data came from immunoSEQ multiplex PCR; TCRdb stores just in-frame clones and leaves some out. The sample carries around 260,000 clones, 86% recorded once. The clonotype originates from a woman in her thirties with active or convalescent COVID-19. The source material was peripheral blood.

The CDR3 bases are TGCGCCAGCAGCGCGGTCTCCTACAATGAGCAGTTCTTC. This encodes CASSAVSYNEQFF. The rearrangement uses TRBV10-1 and TRBJ2-1; no clear D. This CDR3 has 13 amino acids. Germline V gives CDR1 WNHNN, CDR2 SYGVQD (reference sequence). V was trimmed by 6 bases and J by 0 bases, leaving 6 bases between them.